A single T cell receptor beta chain is shown here with its context. The data derive from a study of blood T cell repertoires in COVID-19. At the level of the study: COVID-19 samples, acute and convalescent, were from the United States, Italy and Spain.

Using immunoSEQ multiplex PCR, the repertoire was profiled, and TCRdb retains in-frame clones only, with some absent. The sample includes 220,000 or so clones, 85% to 90% seen only once; the top ten take roughly 14%. The sequenced sample consisted of PBMCs or T cells enriched from blood (not recorded which). This sequence originates from a woman aged 45-60 years with acute COVID-19.

CDR3 loop: CASSLVTGDRYEQYF. For the CDR3, the DNA is TGTGCCAGCAGCTTAGTCACGGGAGATCGGTACGAGCAGTACTTC. The chain recombines TRBV7-2 with TRBJ2-7; TRBD2 might be the D (6 bases). Trimming cost V 1 base and J 4 bases, with 14 bases left between them. The CDR3 is 15 amino acids. Germline CDR1 SGHTA, CDR2 FQGNSA.